The source of this T cell receptor beta chain is a study of metastatic and nonmetastatic thyroid tumors. Across the whole study: Malignant thyroid and benign thyroid patients provided blood and tumor or nodule tissue whose repertoires were compared.

In its sample, this clone ranks as medium-sized. Its target is not known. V was clipped by 4 bases and J by 0 bases, with 9 bases between them. CDR1 is MNHNS and CDR2 is SASEGT in the germline V gene. CDR3 size: 14 residues. Thyroid surgery was performed in patients who had received no treatment beforehand. General study results and limits: Benign nodules were reported to have significantly lower TCR beta diversity than malignant thyroid tumors, in blood and tumor.

As handled by the study authors: Differences in CDR3 between clinicopathological groups were drawn on to build a classifier intended to discriminate distant-metastatic papillary thyroid cancer patients. MiXCR reprocessed the PCR reads for TCRdb. These V and J calls derive from TCRdb rather than the authors' analysis. This table has 9,600 or so clones, approximately 9.9% appearing once. Sequencing was performed on tumor tissue. The clonotype was recovered from a female donor with papillary thyroid cancer or a benign thyroid nodule (not recorded which). Some clones in this sample may be carry-over from other donors' samples. The chain links TRBV6-1 to TRBJ1-1; no firm D call. Here the CDR3 DNA reads TGTGCCAGCAGTGTGACTTTCATGAACACTGAAGCTTTCTTT. Amino acids: CASSVTFMNTEAFF.